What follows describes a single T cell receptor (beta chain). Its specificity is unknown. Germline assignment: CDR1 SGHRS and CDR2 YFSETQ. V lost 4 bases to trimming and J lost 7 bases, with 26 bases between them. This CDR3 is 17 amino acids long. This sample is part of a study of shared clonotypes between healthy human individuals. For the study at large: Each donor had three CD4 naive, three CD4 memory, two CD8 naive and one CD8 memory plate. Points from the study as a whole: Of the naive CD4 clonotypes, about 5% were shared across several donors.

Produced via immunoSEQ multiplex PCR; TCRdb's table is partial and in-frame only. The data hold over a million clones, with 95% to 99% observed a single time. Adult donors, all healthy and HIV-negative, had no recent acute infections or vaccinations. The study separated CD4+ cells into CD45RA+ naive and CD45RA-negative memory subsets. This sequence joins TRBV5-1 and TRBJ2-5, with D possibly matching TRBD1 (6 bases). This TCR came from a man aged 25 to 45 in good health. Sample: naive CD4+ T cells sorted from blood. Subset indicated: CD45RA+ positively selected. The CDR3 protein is CASSQGMGYPKGGTQYF. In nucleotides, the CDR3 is TGCGCCAGCAGCCAGGGTATGGGATACCCCAAAGGGGGGACCCAGTACTTC.